One sample yielded the 22 T cell receptor beta chains listed below, sequenced in a study of T-cell reconstitution after alpha-beta-depleted transplantation in children. Preparation of the TCRbeta library was carried out with unique molecular identifiers. TCRdb redid the calling of the PCR reads with MiXCR, one entry per CDR3 protein. The sample holds fewer than 700,000 distinct CDR3 sequences, 10% to 15% seen once. The specimen comprised PBMCs, mostly from graft donor cells, sampled 360 days after TCRalphabeta/CD19-depleted stem cell transplant. These receptors were collected from a male patient under 18 who had a stem cell transplant for acute myeloid leukemia, so the T cells may come from the graft donor.

The chain employs TRBV12-3 or TRBV12-4 and TRBJ1-1; a possible D gene is TRBD1 (5 bases). The CDR3 sequence is 12 residues long. V was pared by 6 bases and J by 7 bases, with 12 bases between. Written as DNA, the CDR3 is TGTGCCAGCAGGGGACCCTCCTATGAAGCTTTCTTT. Protein product: CASRGPSYEAFF.

CDR3: CASSRDPDNEQFF. In DNA, the CDR3 is TGTGCCAGCTCACGCGATCCTGACAATGAGCAGTTCTTC. The chain links TRBV18 to TRBJ2-1; D remains ambiguous. Trimming shortened V by 4 bases and J by 5 bases, and 9 bases separated the two germline ends. The CDR3 runs 13 residues. CDR1 is KGHSH and CDR2 is LQKENI in the germline V gene.

This clonotype was recorded at least ten times. The rearrangement uses TRBV6-5 and TRBJ1-2; D is unclear. CDR1 is MNHEY and CDR2 is SVGAGI in the germline V gene. V was pared by 5 bases and J by 2 bases, with 15 bases between. The CDR3 is 15 amino acids. CDR3 residues: CASSRSSGENYGYTF. DNA of the CDR3: TGTGCCAGCAGTAGATCCTCCGGAGAAAACTATGGCTACACCTTC.

The chain recombines TRBV29-1 with TRBJ2-5, with D possibly TRBD2 on 6 matching bases. Germline values: CDR1 SQVTM, CDR2 ANQGSEA. CDR3 length: 13 residues. V shed 2 bases and J shed 1 base, with 8 bases lying between them. CDR3: CSVEWRVQETQYF. The CDR3 nucleotides read TGCAGCGTTGAATGGAGGGTCCAAGAGACCCAGTACTTC.

The chain uses TRBV7-2 and TRBJ1-1, with 7 bases that match TRBD1. The CDR3 covers 14 residues. Germline V gives CDR1 SGHTA, CDR2 FQGNSA. Trimming took 6 bases from V and 1 from J; bases not matched to a gene: 5. The CDR3 loop is CASSYRDRNTEAFF. CDR3 nucleotide sequence: TGTGCCAGCAGTTACCGGGACAGGAACACTGAAGCTTTCTTT.

This clonotype was counted only a few times. The chain has TRBV2 and TRBJ2-7; D gene uncertain. This CDR3 spans 13 amino acids. Trimming took off 6 bases at V and 5 bases at J, with 14 bases between the two ends. Per the germline V gene, CDR1 is SNHLY and CDR2 is FYNNEI. CDR3 sequence reads: CASSAGPVHEQYF. CDR3 coding DNA: TGTGCCAGCAGCGCTGGACCAGTACACGAGCAGTACTTC.

Only a few counts were recorded for this clonotype. This sequence joins TRBV20-1 and TRBJ2-1; TRBD2 agrees at 10 bases. Looked up from germline, CDR1 is DFQATT and CDR2 is SNEGSKA (reference sequence). V shed 5 bases, J shed 8 bases, and the junction held 12 bases outside the gene matches. This CDR3 is built from 15 residues. The CDR3 bases are TGCAGTGCTCGGGGCTTAGCGGGAGGCCTTTATGAGCAGTTCTTC. As protein: CSARGLAGGLYEQFF.

The chain carries TRBV7-3 and TRBJ2-7; D gene unclear. The CDR3 totals 14 residues. Germline-derived CDR1 and CDR2 are SGHTA and FQGTGA. Trimming removed 1 base at V and 0 bases at J, with 7 bases between. The CDR3 is CASSLKEFSYEQYF. In DNA, the CDR3 is TGTGCCAGCAGCTTAAAAGAGTTCTCCTACGAGCAGTACTTC.

This clonotype was observed a handful of times. The chain links TRBV7-9 to TRBJ2-6; D remains ambiguous. Germline V lookup: CDR1 SEHNR, CDR2 FQNEAQ (reference sequence). Trimming removed 2 bases at V and 4 bases at J, with 15 bases between. The CDR3 length is 17 residues. In DNA form, the CDR3 reads TGTGCCAGCAGCTTAAGAACGACGTCCCGAGGGGCCAACGTCCTGACTTTC. Protein sequence: CASSLRTTSRGANVLTF. Full variable domain (rest looked up from reference TRBV7-9 and TRBJ2-6): DTGVSQNPRHKITKRGQNVTFRCDPISEHNRLYWYRQTLGQGPEFLTYFQNEAQLEKSRLLSDRFSAERPKGSFSTLEIQRTEQGDSAMYLCASSLRTTSRGANVLTFGAGSRLTVL.

This clonotype has ten or more counts. V is TRBV12-3 or TRBV12-4 and J is TRBJ2-5, with D possibly being TRBD2 (6 bases). This CDR3 spans 14 amino acids. V was trimmed by 5 bases and J by 7 bases, leaving 17 bases between them. CDR3 in amino acids: CASSPWDSRWTQYF. The CDR3 coding sequence is TGTGCCAGCAGTCCTTGGGACTCACGGTGGACCCAGTACTTC.

The V gene is TRBV20-1, the J gene TRBJ2-1, with a weak D call TRBD2 (6 bases). V was cut by 1 base and J by 3 bases, with 10 bases left in between. CDR1 is DFQATT, CDR2 SNEGSKA, per germline (reference sequence). The CDR3 has 14 residues. Written as DNA, the CDR3 is TGCAGTGCTAGAGCTAGCGCGGTCTACAATGAGCAGTTCTTC. Its translation is CSARASAVYNEQFF.

This clonotype was seen many times. This chain links TRBV3-1 with TRBJ1-3; D is possibly TRBD1 (5 bases). V was clipped by 1 base and J by 3 bases, with 13 bases between them. Per germline, CDR1 LGHDT and CDR2 YNNKEL (reference sequence). The CDR3 extends over 16 amino acids. The DNA for the CDR3 is TGTGCCAGCAGCCAAGGGATACGGGGCCGTGGAAACACCATATATTTT. Translated, it gives CASSQGIRGRGNTIYF. The whole variable domain, filled in from reference TRBV3-1 and TRBJ1-3, reads DTAVSQTPKYLVTQMGNDKSIKCEQNLGHDTMYWYKQDSKKFLKIMFSYNNKELIINETVPNRFSPKSPDKAHLNLHINSLELGDSAVYFCASSQGIRGRGNTIYFGEGSWLTVV.

This clonotype has just a few counts. The V gene is TRBV29-1, the J gene TRBJ2-5; D gene unclear. The CDR3 is made up of 12 amino acids. The germline V gene encodes CDR1 SQVTM and CDR2 ANQGSEA. The ends were cut back, 7 bases at V and 5 bases at J, with 14 bases in the middle. DNA for the CDR3: TGCAGCGCCCGGAGAGCCGTCGAGACCCAGTACTTC. This gives the protein CSARRAVETQYF.

CDR3 sequence reads: CASSYSRQANYGYTF. CDR3 nucleotide sequence: TGTGCCAGCAGTTACTCGAGGCAGGCTAACTATGGCTACACCTTC. This chain connects TRBV6-5 to TRBJ1-2; D not resolved. CDR3 size: 15 residues. V was shortened by 0 bases and J by 0 bases, with 8 bases between the two germline ends. Germline V lookup: CDR1 MNHEY, CDR2 SVGAGI.

The chain recombines TRBV5-1 with TRBJ2-1; tentatively, D is TRBD2 (5 bases). The germline V gene has CDR1 SGHRS and CDR2 YFSETQ. CDR3 length: 15 residues. Trimming stripped 1 base from V and 8 bases from J, with 16 bases between. Here the CDR3 DNA reads TGCGCCAGCAGCTTGAAGGACTGGGTCGGAGATGAGCAGTTCTTC. It translates to CASSLKDWVGDEQFF.

This clonotype has a handful of counts. The chain couples TRBV20-1 to TRBJ2-3; D is possibly TRBD2 (6 bases). The V end was cut by 0 bases, the J end by 7 bases, with 17 bases between. CDR1 is DFQATT, CDR2 SNEGSKA, per germline (reference sequence). This CDR3 has 15 amino acids. The CDR3 nucleotides are TGCAGTGCTAGAGACCCGGGACTTGGAAAAAATACGCAGTATTTT. Protein: CSARDPGLGKNTQYF.

In this sample, this clonotype turned up a few times. The chain couples TRBV27 to TRBJ2-1, with a weak D call TRBD1 (6 bases). V shed 7 bases and J shed 1 base, with 8 bases lying between them. The length of the CDR3 is 13 residues. Germline CDR1 reads MNHEY; CDR2 reads SMNVEV (reference sequence). The CDR3: CASIGGSYNEQFF. In DNA form, the CDR3 reads TGTGCCAGCATAGGGGGTTCCTACAATGAGCAGTTCTTC.

The V call is TRBV20-1, the J call TRBJ2-1, with 14 bases lining up with TRBD2. After removal of 3 bases from V and 1 base from J, the junction contained 11 bases not matched to a gene. The V gene's germline CDR1 is DFQATT and CDR2 SNEGSKA (reference sequence). The CDR3 is 19 residues long. CDR3 amino acids: CSARDGGLAGGFSYNEQFF. CDR3 DNA sequence: TGCAGTGCTAGGGACGGAGGACTAGCGGGGGGTTTTTCCTACAATGAGCAGTTCTTC.

This clonotype was seen a handful of times. This rearrangement joins TRBV29-1 to TRBJ2-1; D perhaps matches TRBD1 (5 bases). CDR1 and CDR2 (germline): SQVTM, ANQGSEA. This CDR3 comprises 11 residues. Deletions cut 4 bases from V and 12 bases from J, with 13 bases between. The CDR3 is CSVGKSTVQFF. Written as DNA, the CDR3 is TGCAGCGTTGGAAAGTCGACAGTGCAGTTCTTC.

The CDR3 coding sequence is TGTGCCAGCAGTTACTTCGGGCAGGGACTCACAGATACGCAGTATTTT. Translated, it gives CASSYFGQGLTDTQYF. The chain combines TRBV6-5 with TRBJ2-3, with a tentative D call TRBD2 (6 bases). The CDR3 spans 16 residues. V lost 1 base and J 2 bases, leaving 13 bases between the germline ends. Germline V lookup: CDR1 MNHEY, CDR2 SVGAGI.

This clonotype turned up a few times. The gene calls are TRBV7-3 and TRBJ1-2; perhaps TRBD1 as D (6 bases). Germline loops: CDR1 SGHTA, CDR2 FQGTGA. The length of the CDR3 is 15 residues. V lost 4 bases to trimming and J lost 9 bases, with 21 bases between them. The CDR3 DNA follows: TGTGCCAGCAGCTCGAATCCGGGACACTGGGGGAGCTACACCTTC. It yields the protein CASSSNPGHWGSYTF.

This clonotype came up many times. The chain uses TRBV20-1 and TRBJ2-1, with 8 bases lining up with TRBD2. The length of the CDR3 is 15 residues. J was trimmed by 8 bases and V by 5 bases; bases with no gene match: 14. Germline CDR1 reads DFQATT; CDR2 reads SNEGSKA (reference sequence). CDR3 sequence: CSALILAGGIDEQFF. CDR3 DNA: TGCAGTGCTCTGATTTTGGCGGGAGGTATTGATGAGCAGTTCTTC.